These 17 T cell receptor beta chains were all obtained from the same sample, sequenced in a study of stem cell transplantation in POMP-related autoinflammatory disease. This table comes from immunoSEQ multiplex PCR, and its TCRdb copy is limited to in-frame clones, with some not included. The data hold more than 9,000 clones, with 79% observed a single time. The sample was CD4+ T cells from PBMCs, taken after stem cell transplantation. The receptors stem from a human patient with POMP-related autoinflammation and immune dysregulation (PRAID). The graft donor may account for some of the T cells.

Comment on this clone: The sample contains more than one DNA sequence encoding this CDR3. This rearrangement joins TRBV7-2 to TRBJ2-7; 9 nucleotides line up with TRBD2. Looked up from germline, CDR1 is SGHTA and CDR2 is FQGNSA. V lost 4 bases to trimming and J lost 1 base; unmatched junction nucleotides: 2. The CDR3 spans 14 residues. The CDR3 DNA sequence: TGTGCCAGCAGCTCTAGCGGGAATTCCTACGAGCAGTACTTC. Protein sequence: CASSSSGNSYEQYF.

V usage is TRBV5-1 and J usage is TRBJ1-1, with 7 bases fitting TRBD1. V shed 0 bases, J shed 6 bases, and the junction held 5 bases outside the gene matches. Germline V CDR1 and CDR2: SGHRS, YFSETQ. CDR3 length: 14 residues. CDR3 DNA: TGCGCCAGCAGCTTGGATGGACAGGCTGCTGAAGCTTTCTTT. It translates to CASSLDGQAAEAFF.

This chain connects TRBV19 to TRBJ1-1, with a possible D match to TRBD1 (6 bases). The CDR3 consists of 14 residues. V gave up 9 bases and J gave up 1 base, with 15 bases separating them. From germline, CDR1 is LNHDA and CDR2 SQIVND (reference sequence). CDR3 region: CASNRETTNTEAFF. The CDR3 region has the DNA TGTGCCAGCAACAGGGAAACTACGAACACTGAAGCTTTCTTT.

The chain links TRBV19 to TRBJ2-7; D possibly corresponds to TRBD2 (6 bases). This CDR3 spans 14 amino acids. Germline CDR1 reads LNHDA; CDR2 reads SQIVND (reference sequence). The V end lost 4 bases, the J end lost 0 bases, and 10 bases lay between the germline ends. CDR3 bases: TGTGCCAGTAGTAGGGAGGTTAGCTCCTACGAGCAGTACTTC. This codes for CASSREVSSYEQYF.

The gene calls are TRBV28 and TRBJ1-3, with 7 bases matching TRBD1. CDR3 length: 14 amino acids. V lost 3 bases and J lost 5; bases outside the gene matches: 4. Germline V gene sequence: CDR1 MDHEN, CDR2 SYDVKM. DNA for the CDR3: TGTGCCAGCAGTTTTGGCAGGGGGAGAAACACCATATATTTT. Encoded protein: CASSFGRGRNTIYF. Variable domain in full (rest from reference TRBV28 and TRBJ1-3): DVKVTQSSRYLVKRTGEKVFLECVQDMDHENMFWYRQDPGLGLRLIYFSYDVKMKEKGDIPEGYSVSREKKERFSLILESASTNQTSMYLCASSFGRGRNTIYFGEGSWLTVV.

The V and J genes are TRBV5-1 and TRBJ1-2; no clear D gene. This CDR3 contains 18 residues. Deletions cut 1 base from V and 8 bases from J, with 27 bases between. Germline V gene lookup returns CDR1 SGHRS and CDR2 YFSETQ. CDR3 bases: TGCGCCAGCAGCTTGTGGGTATCGAAGACCCAATTAGGTGGAGGCTACACCTTC. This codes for CASSLWVSKTQLGGGYTF.

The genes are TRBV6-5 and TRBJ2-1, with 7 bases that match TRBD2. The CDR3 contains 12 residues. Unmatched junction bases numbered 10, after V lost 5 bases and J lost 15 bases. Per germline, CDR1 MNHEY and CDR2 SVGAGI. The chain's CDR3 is CASSPSSGSLFF. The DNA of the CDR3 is TGTGCCAGCAGTCCCTCTAGCGGATCCCTGTTCTTC.

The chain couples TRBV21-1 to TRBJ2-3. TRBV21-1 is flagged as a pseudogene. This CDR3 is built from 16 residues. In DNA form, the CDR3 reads TGTGCCAGCAGCAAAGCTCCGGGACCTAGCACAGATACGCAGTATTTT. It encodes CASSKAPGPSTDTQYF.

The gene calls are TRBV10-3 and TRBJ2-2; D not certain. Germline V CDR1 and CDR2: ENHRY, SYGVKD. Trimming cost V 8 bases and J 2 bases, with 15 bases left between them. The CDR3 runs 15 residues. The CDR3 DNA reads TGTGCCATCTCCCGCGTAGAAAGAAACACCGGGGAGCTGTTTTTT. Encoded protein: CAISRVERNTGELFF.

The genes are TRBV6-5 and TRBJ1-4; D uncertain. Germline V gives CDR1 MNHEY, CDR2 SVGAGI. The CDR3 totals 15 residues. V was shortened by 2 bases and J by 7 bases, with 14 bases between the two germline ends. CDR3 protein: CASSYRGLGREKLFF. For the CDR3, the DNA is TGTGCCAGCAGTTACCGAGGGTTAGGGCGTGAAAAACTGTTTTTT.

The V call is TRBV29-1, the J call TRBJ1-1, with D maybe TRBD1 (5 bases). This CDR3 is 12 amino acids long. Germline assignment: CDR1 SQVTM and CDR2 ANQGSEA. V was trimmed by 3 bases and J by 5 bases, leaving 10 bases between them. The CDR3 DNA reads TGCAGCGTTGAGGTCAGGGAGACTGAAGCTTTCTTT. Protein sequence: CSVEVRETEAFF.

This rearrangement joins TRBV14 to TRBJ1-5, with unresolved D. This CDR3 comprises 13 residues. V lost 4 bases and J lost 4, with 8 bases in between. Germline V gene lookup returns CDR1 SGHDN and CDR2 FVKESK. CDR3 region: CASSLTVNQPQHF. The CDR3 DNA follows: TGTGCCAGCAGCCTGACTGTTAATCAGCCCCAGCATTTT.

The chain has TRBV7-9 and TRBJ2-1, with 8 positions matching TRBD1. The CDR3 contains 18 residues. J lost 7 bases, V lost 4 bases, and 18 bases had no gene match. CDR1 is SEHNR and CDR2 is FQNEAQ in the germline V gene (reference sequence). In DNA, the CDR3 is TGTGCCAGCAGCTGGCCCCCGCGGTTCAGGGGGCTTAGGAATGAGCAGTTCTTC. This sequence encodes CASSWPPRFRGLRNEQFF.

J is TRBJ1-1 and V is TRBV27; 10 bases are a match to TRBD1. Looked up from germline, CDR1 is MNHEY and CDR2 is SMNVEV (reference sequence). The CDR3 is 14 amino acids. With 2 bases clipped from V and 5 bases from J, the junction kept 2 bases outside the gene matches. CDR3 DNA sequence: TGTGCCAGCAGTTTAAAGGGACAGGGGACTGAAGCTTTCTTT. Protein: CASSLKGQGTEAFF.

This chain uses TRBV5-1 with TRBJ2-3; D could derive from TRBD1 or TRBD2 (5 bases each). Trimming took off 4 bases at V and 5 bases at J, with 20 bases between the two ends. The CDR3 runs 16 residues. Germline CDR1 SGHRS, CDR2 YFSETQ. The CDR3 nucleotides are TGCGCCAGCAGCCTACGGGACCTAGGGACGGGAGATACGCAGTATTTT. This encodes CASSLRDLGTGDTQYF.

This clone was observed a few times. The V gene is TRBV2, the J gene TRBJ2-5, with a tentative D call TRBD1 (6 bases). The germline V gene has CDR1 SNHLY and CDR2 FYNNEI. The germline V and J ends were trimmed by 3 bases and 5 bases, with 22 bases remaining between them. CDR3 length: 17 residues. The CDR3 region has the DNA TGTGCCAGCAGTGAGGGAACAGGGAGTCCCGTCAAGGAGACCCAGTACTTC. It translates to CASSEGTGSPVKETQYF.

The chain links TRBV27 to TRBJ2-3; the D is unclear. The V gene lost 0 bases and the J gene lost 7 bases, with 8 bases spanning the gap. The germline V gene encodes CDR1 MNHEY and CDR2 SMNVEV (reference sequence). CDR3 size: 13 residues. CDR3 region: CASSLSFGHTQYF. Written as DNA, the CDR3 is TGTGCCAGCAGTTTATCGTTCGGCCATACGCAGTATTTT.